The sequence of this T cell receptor (beta chain) was determined in a study of blood T cell repertoires in COVID-19. Turning to the study itself: The United States, Italy and Spain supplied acute and convalescent COVID-19 samples. Nucleic acid was either cDNA or gDNA, and it came from T cells, B-cell-depleted T cells, or PBMCs.

In the authors' methods: Reference gene primer amplification gave nucleated cell count estimates. Clones were sequenced by immunoSEQ multiplex PCR, and TCRdb holds only the in-frame ones, with some missing. D and trimming were read from the DNA, whereas the V and J calls and clone size are those reported in that table. The top ten hold 2% to 3% of the sample, which has over 200,000 clones, 83% seen once. This clone occurred once. There are 13 residues in the CDR3. Germline-derived CDR1 and CDR2 are MRHNA and SNTAGT. Trimming shortened V by 6 bases and J by 0 bases, and 6 bases separated the two germline ends.

Material for sequencing was peripheral blood. The V gene is TRBV6-4, the J gene TRBJ2-1; D remains unclear. The sequence derives from a woman aged 40 to 49 with active or convalescent COVID-19. CDR3 DNA sequence: TGTGCCAGCAGGGACCGCTCCTACAATGAGCAGTTCTTC. It specifies CASRDRSYNEQFF.